This T cell receptor (beta chain) derives from a study of blood T cell repertoires in COVID-19. As for the study in general: Sources were T cells, B-cell-depleted T cells, or PBMCs; the material itself was cDNA or gDNA.

The CDR3 spans 13 residues. The ends lost 5 bases at V and 3 bases at J; junction bases unmatched: 4. Germline V lookup: CDR1 SNHLY, CDR2 FYNNEI. Methods used by the authors: Nucleated cell counts were estimated from reference gene primer amplification. Libraries were prepared by immunoSEQ multiplex PCR; TCRdb keeps only in-frame clonotypes and omits some of them. That table supplies the V and J calls and clone size; D and trimming were determined from the DNA. Among 280,000 or so clones listed, approximately 90% were seen once. Sequencing was done on a sample of peripheral blood. The chain recombines TRBV2 with TRBJ2-7; 7 bases line up with TRBD2. The sequence came from a woman aged 30 to 39 who had recovered from COVID-19. The CDR3 bases are TGTGCCAGCAGTTTGACTAGCAGCTACGAGCAGTACTTC. It codes for CASSLTSSYEQYF.